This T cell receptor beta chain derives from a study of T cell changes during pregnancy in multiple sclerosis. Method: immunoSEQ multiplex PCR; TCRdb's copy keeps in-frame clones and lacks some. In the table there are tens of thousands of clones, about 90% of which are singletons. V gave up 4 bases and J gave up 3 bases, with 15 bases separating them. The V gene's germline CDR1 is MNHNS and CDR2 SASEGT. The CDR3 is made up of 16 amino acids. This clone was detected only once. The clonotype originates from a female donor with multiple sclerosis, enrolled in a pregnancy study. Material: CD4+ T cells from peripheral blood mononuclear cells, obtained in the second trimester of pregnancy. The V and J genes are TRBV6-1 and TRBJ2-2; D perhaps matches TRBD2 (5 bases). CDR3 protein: CASSGTGRVDTGELFF. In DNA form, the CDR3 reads TGTGCCAGCAGTGGGACGGGAAGGGTCGACACCGGGGAGCTGTTTTTT.